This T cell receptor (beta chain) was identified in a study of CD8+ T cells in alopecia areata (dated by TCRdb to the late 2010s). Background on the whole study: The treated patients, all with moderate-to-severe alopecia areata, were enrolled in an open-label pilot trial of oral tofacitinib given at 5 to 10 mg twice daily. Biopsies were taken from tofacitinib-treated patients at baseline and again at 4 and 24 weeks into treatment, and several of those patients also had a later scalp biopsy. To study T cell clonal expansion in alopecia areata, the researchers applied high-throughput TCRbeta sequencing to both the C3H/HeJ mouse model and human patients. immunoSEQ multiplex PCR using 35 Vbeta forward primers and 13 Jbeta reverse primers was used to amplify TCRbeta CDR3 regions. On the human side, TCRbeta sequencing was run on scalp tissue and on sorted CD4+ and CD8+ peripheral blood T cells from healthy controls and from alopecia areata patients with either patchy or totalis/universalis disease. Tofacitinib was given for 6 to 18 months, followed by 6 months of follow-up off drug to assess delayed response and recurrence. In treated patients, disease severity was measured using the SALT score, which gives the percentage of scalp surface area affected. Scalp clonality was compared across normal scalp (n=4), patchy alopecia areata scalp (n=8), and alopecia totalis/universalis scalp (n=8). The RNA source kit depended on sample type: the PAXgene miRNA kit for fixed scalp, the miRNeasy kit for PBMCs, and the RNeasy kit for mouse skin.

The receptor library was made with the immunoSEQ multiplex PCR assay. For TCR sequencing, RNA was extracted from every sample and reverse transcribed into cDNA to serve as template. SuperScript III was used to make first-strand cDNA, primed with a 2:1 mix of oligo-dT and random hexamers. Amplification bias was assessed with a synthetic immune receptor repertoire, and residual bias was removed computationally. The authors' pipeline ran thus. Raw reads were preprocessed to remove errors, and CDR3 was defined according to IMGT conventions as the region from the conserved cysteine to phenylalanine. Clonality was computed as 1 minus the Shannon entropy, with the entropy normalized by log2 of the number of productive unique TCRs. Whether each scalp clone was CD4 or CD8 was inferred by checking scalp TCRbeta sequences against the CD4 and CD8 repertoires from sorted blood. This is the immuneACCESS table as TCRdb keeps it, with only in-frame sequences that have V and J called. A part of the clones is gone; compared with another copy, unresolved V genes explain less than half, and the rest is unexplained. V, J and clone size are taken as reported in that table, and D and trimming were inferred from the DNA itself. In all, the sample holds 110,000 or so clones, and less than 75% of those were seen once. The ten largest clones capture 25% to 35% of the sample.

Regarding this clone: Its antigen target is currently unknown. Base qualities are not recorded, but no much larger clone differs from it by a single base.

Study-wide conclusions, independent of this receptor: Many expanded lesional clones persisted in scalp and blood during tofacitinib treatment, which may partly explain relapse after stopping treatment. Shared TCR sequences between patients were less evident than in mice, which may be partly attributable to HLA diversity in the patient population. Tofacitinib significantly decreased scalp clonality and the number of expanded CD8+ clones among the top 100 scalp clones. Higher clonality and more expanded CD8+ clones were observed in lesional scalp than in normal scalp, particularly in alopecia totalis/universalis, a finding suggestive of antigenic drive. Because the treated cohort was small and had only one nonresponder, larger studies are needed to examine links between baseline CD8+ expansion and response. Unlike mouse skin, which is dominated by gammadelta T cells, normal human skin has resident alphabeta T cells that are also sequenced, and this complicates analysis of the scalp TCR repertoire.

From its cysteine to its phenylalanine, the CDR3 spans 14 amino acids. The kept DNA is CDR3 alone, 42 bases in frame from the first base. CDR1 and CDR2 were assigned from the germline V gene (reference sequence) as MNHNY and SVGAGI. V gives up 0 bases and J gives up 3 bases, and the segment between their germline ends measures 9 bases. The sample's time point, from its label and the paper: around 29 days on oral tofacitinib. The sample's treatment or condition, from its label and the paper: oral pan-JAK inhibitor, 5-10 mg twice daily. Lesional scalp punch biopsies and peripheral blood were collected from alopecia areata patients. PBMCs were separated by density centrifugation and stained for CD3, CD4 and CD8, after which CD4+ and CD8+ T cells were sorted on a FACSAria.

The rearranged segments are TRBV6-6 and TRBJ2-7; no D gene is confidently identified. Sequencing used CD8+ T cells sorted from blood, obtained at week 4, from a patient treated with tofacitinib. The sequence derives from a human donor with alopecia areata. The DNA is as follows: TGTGCCAGCAGTTACTCGGGCAGAAGCTACGAGCAGTACTTC. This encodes CASSYSGRSYEQYF.